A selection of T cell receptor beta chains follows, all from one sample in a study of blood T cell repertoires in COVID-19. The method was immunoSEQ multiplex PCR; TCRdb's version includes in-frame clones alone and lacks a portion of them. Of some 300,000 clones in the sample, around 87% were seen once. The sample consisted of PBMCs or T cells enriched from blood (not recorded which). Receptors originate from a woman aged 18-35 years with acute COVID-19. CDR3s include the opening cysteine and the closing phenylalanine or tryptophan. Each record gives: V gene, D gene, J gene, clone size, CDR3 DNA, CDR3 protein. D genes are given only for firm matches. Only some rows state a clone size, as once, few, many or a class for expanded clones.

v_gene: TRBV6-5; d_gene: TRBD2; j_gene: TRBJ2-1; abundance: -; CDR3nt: TGTGCCGGGGGGGAGCGGGAGTTGGGCAATGAGCAGTTCTTC; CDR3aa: CAGGERELGNEQFF
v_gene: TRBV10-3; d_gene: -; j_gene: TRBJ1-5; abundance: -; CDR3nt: TGTGCCATCAGTGAGTCCCTGGGGACGGGAGGAGATCAGCCCCAGCATTTT; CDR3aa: CAISESLGTGGDQPQHF
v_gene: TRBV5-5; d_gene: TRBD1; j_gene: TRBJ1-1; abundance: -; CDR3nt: TGTGCCAGCAACATAGGACAGGGGGCGGTCATGAACACTGAAGCTTTCTTT; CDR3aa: CASNIGQGAVMNTEAFF
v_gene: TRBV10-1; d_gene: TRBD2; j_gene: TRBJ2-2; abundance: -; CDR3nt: TGCGCCAGCAGTGGCCCCCTAGCGGGGTCAAACACCGGGGAGCTGTTTTTT; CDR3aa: CASSGPLAGSNTGELFF
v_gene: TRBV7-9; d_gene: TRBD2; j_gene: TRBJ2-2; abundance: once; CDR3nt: TGTGCCAGCAGCCCCCCCCTGGCGGGAGGGCCATTCGGGGAGCTGTTTTTT; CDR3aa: CASSPPLAGGPFGELFF
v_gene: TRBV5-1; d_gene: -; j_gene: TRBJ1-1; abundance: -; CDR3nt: TGCGCCAGCAGCTTGGGGACCGAGGGCGATGAAGCTTTCTTT; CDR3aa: CASSLGTEGDEAFF
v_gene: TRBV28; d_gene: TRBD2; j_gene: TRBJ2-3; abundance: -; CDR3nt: TGTGCCAGCAGTTTAAAGACTAGCGGGGGGGGCACAGATACGCAGTATTTT; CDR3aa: CASSLKTSGGGTDTQYF
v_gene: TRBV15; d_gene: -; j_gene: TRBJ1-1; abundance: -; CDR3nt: TGTGCCACCAGCAGAGATCGAGTGGGAGCGAACACTGAAGCTTTCTTT; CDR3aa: CATSRDRVGANTEAFF
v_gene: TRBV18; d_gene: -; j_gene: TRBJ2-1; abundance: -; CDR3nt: TGTGCCAGCTCACCGGCCTCCAATGAGCAGTTCTTC; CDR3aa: CASSPASNEQFF
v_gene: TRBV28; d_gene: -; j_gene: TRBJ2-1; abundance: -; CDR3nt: TGTGCCAGCAGTTTGGAGGGTGGGCGTGAGCAGTTCTTC; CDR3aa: CASSLEGGREQFF
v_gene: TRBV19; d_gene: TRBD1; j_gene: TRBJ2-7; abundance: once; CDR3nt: TGTGCCAGTAGTCGTTTGACAGGGCCCTACGAGCAGTACTTC; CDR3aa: CASSRLTGPYEQYF
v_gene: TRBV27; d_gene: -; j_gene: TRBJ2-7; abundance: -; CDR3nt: TGTGCCAGCAAGAAGGGGTCCTACGAGCAGTACTTC; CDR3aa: CASKKGSYEQYF
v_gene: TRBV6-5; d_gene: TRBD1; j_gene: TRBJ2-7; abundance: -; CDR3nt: TGTGCCAGCAGCCGGGACAGCTACGAGCAGTACTTC; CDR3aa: CASSRDSYEQYF
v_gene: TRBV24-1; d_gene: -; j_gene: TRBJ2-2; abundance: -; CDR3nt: TGTGCCACCAGTGATTTGGGCAGTCCAATCAACACCGGGGAGCTGTTTTTT; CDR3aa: CATSDLGSPINTGELFF
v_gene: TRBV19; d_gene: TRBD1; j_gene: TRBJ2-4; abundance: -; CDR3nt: TGTGCCAGTAGACGAGGGACAGCCGTGAGTAACATTCAGTACTTC; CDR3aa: CASRRGTAVSNIQYF
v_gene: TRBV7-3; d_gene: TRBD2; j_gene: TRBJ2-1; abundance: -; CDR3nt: TGTGCCAGCAGCCCTACCGGGACTAGCGGGAGGGTTGAGCAGTTCTTC; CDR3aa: CASSPTGTSGRVEQFF
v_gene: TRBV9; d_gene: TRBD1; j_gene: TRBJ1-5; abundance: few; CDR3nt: TGTGCCAGCTCCGAGGGGGCGAGCAATCAGCCCCAGCATTTT; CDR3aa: CASSEGASNQPQHF
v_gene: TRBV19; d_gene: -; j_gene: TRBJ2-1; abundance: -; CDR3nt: TGTGCCAGTAGTACACTCCCGGGACTCGATAGCAATGAGCAGTTCTTC; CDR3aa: CASSTLPGLDSNEQFF
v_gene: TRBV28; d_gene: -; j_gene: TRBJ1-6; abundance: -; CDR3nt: TGTGCCAGCAGCACAGCCAGAACATGGTCACCCCTCCACTTT; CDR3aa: CASSTARTWSPLHF
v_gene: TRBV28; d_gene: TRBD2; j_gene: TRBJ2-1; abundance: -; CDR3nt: TGTGCCAGCAGTTTAAGGCAGGGCCTAGCGGGAGGGGATGAGCAGTTCTTC; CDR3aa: CASSLRQGLAGGDEQFF
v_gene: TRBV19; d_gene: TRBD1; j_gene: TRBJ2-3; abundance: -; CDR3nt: TGTGCCAGCCAGAGACAGGGAACAGATACGCAGTATTTT; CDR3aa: CASQRQGTDTQYF
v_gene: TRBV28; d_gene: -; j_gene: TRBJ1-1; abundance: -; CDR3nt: TGTGCCAGCAGAACACAGCTGAACACTGAAGCTTTCTTT; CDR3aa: CASRTQLNTEAFF
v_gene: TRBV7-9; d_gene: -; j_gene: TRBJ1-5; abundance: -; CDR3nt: TGTGCCAGCAGCTCCCAGGAGGGTTGGGGCAATCAGCCCCAGCATTTT; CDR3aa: CASSSQEGWGNQPQHF
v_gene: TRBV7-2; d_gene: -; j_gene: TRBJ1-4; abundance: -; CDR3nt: TGTGCCAGCAGCTTAGGAGGAAAACTGTTTTTT; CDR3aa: CASSLGGKLFF
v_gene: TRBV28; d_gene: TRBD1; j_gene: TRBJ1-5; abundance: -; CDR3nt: TGTGCCACGGGGGGGACAGGGATATTGGTTCAGCCCCAGCATTTT; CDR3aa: CATGGTGILVQPQHF
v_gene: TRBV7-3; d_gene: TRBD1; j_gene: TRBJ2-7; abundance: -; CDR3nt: TGTGCCAGCAGCTCACAGGGGGAGTCTTTCCTTTCCTACGAGCAGTACTTC; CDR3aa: CASSSQGESFLSYEQYF
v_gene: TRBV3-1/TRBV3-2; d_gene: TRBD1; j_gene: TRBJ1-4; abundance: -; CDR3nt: TGTGCCAGCAGCCTCAGGGGACAGGCAAATGAAAAACTGTTTTTT; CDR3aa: CASSLRGQANEKLFF
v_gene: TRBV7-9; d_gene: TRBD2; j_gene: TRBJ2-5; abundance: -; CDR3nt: TGTGCCAGCAGCTTAATCAACCTAGCGGGAGGCCTAGAGACCCAGTACTTC; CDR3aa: CASSLINLAGGLETQYF
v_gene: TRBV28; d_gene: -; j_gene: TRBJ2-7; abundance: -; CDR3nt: TGTGCCAGCAGTTTATCACGGACAGTGTCCTACGAGCAGTACTTC; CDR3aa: CASSLSRTVSYEQYF
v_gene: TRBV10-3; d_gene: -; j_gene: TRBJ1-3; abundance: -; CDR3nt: TGTGCCATCAGTGTTGGTGGTGCGGTGGGCTCTGGAAACACCATATATTTT; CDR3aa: CAISVGGAVGSGNTIYF
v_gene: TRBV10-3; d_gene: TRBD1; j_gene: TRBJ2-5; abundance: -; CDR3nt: TGTGCCATCAGTGAAGGGACAGGGGCGCCAGAGACCCAGTACTTC; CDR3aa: CAISEGTGAPETQYF
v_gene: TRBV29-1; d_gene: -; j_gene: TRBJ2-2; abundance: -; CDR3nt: TGCAGCGTCAGTTTTATTACGTCCCGGGAGCTGTTTTTT; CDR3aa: CSVSFITSRELFF
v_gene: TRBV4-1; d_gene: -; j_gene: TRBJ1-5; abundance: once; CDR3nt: TGCGCCAGCAGCCAAGATCAACAGGGATATCAGCCCCAGCATTTT; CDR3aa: CASSQDQQGYQPQHF